In this sample, the clone carrying this T cell receptor beta chain turned up a few times. Its specificity is not known. Trimming removed 1 base at V and 0 bases at J, with 10 bases between. Germline V lookup: CDR1 SGHTA, CDR2 FQGTGA. This CDR3 has 17 amino acids. These data are taken from a study of vaccination and CD4 T cells after COVID-19. In the study overall: Median time from second vaccine dose to sampling was 60 to 80 days (14 to 241).

Indicated treatment: roughly 11-day PBMC culture with coronavirus spike peptide pools or control peptides (ViraFEST assay). The Oncomine TCR Beta short-read assay sequenced DNA from cultured CD4+ T cells. TCRdb used MiXCR to reprocess the PCR reads, holding one entry per CDR3 protein. The table includes about 9,500 distinct CDR3 sequences, around three fifths detected once. This receptor was identified in a human donor who had recovered from COVID-19. The J gene is TRBJ2-6, the V gene TRBV7-3; maybe TRBD1 (5 bases). Specimen: CD4+ T cells from blood, cultured in vitro. The CDR3 spells CASSLMGPNSGANVLTF. The CDR3 region has the DNA TGTGCCAGCAGCTTAATGGGGCCCAACTCTGGGGCCAACGTCCTGACTTTC.